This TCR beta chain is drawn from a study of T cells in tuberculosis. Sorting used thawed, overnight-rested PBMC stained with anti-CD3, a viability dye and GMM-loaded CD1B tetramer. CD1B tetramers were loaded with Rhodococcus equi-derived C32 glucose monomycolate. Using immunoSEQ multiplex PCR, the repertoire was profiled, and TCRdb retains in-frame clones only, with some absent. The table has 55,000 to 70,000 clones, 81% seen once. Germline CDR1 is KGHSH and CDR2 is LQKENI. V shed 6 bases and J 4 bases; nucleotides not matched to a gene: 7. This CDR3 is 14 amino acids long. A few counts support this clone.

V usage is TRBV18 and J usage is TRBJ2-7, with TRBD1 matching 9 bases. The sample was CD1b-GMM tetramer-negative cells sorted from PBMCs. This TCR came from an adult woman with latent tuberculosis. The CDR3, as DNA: TGTGCCAGCTCTTTGGACAGGGGAAAGTACGAGCAGTACTTC. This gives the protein CASSLDRGKYEQYF.